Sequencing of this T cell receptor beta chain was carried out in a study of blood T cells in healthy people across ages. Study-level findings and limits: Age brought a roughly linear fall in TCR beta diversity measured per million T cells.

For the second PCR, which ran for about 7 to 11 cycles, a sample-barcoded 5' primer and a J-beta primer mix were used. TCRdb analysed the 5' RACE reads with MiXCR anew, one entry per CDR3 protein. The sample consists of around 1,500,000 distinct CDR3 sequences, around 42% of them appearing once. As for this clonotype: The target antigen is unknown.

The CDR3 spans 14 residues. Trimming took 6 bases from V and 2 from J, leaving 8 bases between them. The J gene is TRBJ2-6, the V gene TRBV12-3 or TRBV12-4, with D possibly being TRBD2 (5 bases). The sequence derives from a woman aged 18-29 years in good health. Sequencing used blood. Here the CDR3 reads CASRPGAGANVLTF. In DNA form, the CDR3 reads TGTGCCAGCAGACCCGGGGCTGGGGCCAACGTCCTGACTTTC.